The 19 T cell receptor beta chains presented below share a single source sample, sequenced in a study of PD-1 blockade in mismatch repair-deficient tumors. TCRdb's copy holds only in-frame clones and misses some; the assay was immunoSEQ multiplex PCR. The data contain 30,000 to 45,000 clones, 80% to 85% of them seen just once; the ten biggest clones take up around 0.98%. The material sequenced was PBMCs, taken approximately 9 months after starting pembrolizumab. Receptor source: an adult with mismatch repair-deficient cancer.

The sample holds one count of this clone. V usage is TRBV6-5 and J usage is TRBJ2-1; 7 positions match TRBD2. This CDR3 has 15 residues. J was trimmed by 2 bases and V by 4 bases; bases with no gene match: 5. Germline V gives CDR1 MNHEY, CDR2 SVGAGI. CDR3 nucleotide sequence: TGTGCCAGCAGTTCTAGCGGAAGTGCCTACAATGAGCAGTTCTTC. Protein sequence: CASSSSGSAYNEQFF.

The gene calls are TRBV7-3 and TRBJ2-3; TRBD2 matches 11 bases. Germline V gene sequence: CDR1 SGHTA, CDR2 FQGTGA. The V segment lost 2 bases and the J segment 5 bases; nucleotides outside the gene matches: 12. This CDR3 has 18 amino acids. The CDR3 reads CASSLGDPLAGEGDTQYF. The CDR3 DNA reads TGTGCCAGCAGCTTAGGGGATCCACTAGCGGGAGAGGGAGATACGCAGTATTTT.

The chain is built from TRBV5-8 and TRBJ1-1; unclear D gene. V shed 1 base and J shed 3 bases, with 7 bases lying between them. This CDR3 comprises 13 residues. In germline, CDR1 is SGHTS, CDR2 YDEGEE. The chain's CDR3 is CASSLNRDTEAFF. The CDR3 DNA sequence: TGTGCCAGCAGCTTGAACCGCGACACTGAAGCTTTCTTT. Supplemented by reference TRBV5-8 and TRBJ1-1, the full variable domain reads EAGVTQSPTHLIKTRGQQATLRCSPISGHTSVYWYQQALGLGLQFLLWYDEGEERNRGNFPPRFSGRQFPNYSSELNVNALELEDSALYLCASSLNRDTEAFFGQGTRLTVV.

V is TRBV6-6 and J is TRBJ1-5; the D is unclear. The CDR3 is 15 amino acids. The ends were cut back, 5 bases at V and 7 bases at J, with 18 bases in the middle. Germline lookup yields CDR1 MNHNY and CDR2 SVGAGI (reference sequence). The CDR3 DNA reads TGTGCCAGCAGTAGGATAAACATTGGAGAGCAGCCCCAGCATTTT. The encoded protein is CASSRINIGEQPQHF.

The chain links TRBV6-1 to TRBJ2-5; 7 bases map to TRBD2. The CDR3 is made up of 15 amino acids. Germline V gene lookup returns CDR1 MNHNS and CDR2 SASEGT. The V segment lost 5 bases and the J segment 5 bases; nucleotides outside the gene matches: 11. The chain's CDR3 is CASSPLAGAVETQYF. DNA for the CDR3: TGTGCCAGCAGTCCACTCGCGGGAGCTGTGGAGACCCAGTACTTC.

This chain links TRBV7-3 with TRBJ2-7; 7 nucleotides agree with TRBD2. The length of the CDR3 is 15 residues. The V and J ends lost 5 bases and 3 bases, in that order; junction bases with no gene match: 10. Germline V gene sequence: CDR1 SGHTA, CDR2 FQGTGA. In nucleotides, the CDR3 is TGTGCCAGCAGCGCGGCGGCGGGAGCTGGCTACGAGCAGTACTTC. It encodes CASSAAAGAGYEQYF.

The chain joins TRBV5-1 to TRBJ2-2, with TRBD2 identical over 10 bases. Germline V gene lookup returns CDR1 SGHRS and CDR2 YFSETQ. The V and J ends lost 1 base and 7 bases, in that order; junction bases with no gene match: 7. CDR3 length: 16 amino acids. The CDR3 DNA reads as TGCGCCAGCAGCTTGAGTCCTAGCGGGAGCGGCGGGGAGCTGTTTTTT. It is translated as CASSLSPSGSGGELFF.

This clone has just a few counts. The chain recombines TRBV18 with TRBJ2-7; TRBD2 might be the D (6 bases). V lost 1 base to trimming and J lost 0 bases, with 10 bases between them. The V gene's germline CDR1 is KGHSH and CDR2 LQKENI. CDR3 length: 15 residues. The CDR3 here is CASSPQGRSSYEQYF. CDR3 DNA: TGTGCCAGCTCACCACAGGGGAGGAGCTCCTACGAGCAGTACTTC. The variable domain in full, with the rest retrieved from reference TRBV18 and TRBJ2-7, is NAGVMQNPRHLVRRRGQEARLRCSPMKGHSHVYWYRQLPEEGLKFMVYLQKENIIDESGMPKERFSAEFPKEGPSILRIQQVVRGDSAAYFCASSPQGRSSYEQYFGPGTRLTVT.

This chain joins TRBV7-2 and TRBJ2-7; 9 bases fit TRBD1. The germline V gene has CDR1 SGHTA and CDR2 FQGNSA. The CDR3 consists of 16 residues. V trimming: 0 bases; J trimming: 2 bases; junction bases outside the gene matches: 5. DNA for the CDR3: TGTGCCAGCAGCTTAGCGGACAGGGGCTACACCTACGAGCAGTACTTC. It encodes CASSLADRGYTYEQYF.

V is TRBV7-2 and J is TRBJ2-7; 8 nucleotides align to TRBD1. J gave up 8 bases and V 6 bases, and 15 bases lay outside the gene matches. From germline, CDR1 is SGHTA and CDR2 FQGNSA. The CDR3 covers 15 residues. CDR3 in amino acids: CASSSSGQASLQQYF. The CDR3 region has the DNA TGTGCCAGCAGTTCCTCGGGACAGGCCTCCCTTCAGCAGTACTTC.

This clone was counted a few times. The V call is TRBV7-2, the J call TRBJ2-7, with 8 bases fitting TRBD2. From germline, CDR1 is SGHTA and CDR2 FQGNSA. The CDR3 spans 15 residues. V gave up 2 bases and J gave up 7 bases; unmatched junction bases: 10. The CDR3 is CASSLTSGVYGEQYF. In DNA, the CDR3 is TGTGCCAGCAGCTTAACTAGCGGAGTTTATGGGGAGCAGTACTTC.

The chain links TRBV9 to TRBJ2-7; TRBD2 aligns across 8 bases. V shed 4 bases, J shed 1 base, and the junction held 10 bases outside the gene matches. The CDR3 sequence is 16 residues long. Germline V gene sequence: CDR1 SGDLS, CDR2 YYNGEE. CDR3 sequence (DNA): TGTGCCAGCAGCCCCACCTACGGCGGGGGGTCCTACGAGCAGTACTTC. This codes for CASSPTYGGGSYEQYF.

The DNA for the CDR3 is TGTGCCAGCAGCTTATATGGGGGCCGCAATGAGCAGTTCTTC. This translates into CASSLYGGRNEQFF. The J gene is TRBJ2-1, the V gene TRBV7-3; D is possibly TRBD1 (6 bases). The CDR3 length is 14 residues. Trimming took off 2 bases at V and 6 bases at J, with 11 bases between the two ends. Germline assignment: CDR1 SGHTA and CDR2 FQGTGA.

This clone was picked up a small number of times. This chain connects TRBV11-2 to TRBJ2-7, with a possible D match to TRBD2 (6 bases). The germline V gene encodes CDR1 SGHAT and CDR2 FQNNGV. Trimming pared 6 bases from V and 7 bases from J, leaving 19 bases between. The CDR3 totals 14 residues. CDR3 sequence: CASSQRVGRSEQYF. The CDR3 DNA is TGTGCCAGCAGTCAGCGGGTAGGTCGATCTGAGCAGTACTTC.

This clone was recorded once. The chain is built from TRBV28 and TRBJ1-2, with D tentatively TRBD1 (5 bases). Germline-derived CDR1 and CDR2 are MDHEN and SYDVKM. V gave up 7 bases and J gave up 3 bases, with 15 bases separating them. This CDR3 is built from 14 residues. CDR3 protein: CASKPGGGHYGYTF. The CDR3 nucleotides read TGTGCCAGCAAACCCGGGGGGGGTCACTATGGCTACACCTTC.

This rearrangement joins TRBV16 to TRBJ1-2; no firm D call. The V gene lost 6 bases and the J gene lost 5 bases, with 16 bases spanning the gap. The germline gives CDR1 KGHSY, CDR2 FQNENV. CDR3 length equals 14 residues. The CDR3 nucleotides read TGTGCCAGCAGGCGTGAGGGAGGGATGTATGGCTACACCTTC. Protein product: CASRREGGMYGYTF.

This clone was observed a few times. The chain carries TRBV19 and TRBJ2-7; 8 bases are a match to TRBD2. J was trimmed by 2 bases and V by 5 bases; bases with no gene match: 5. Per germline, CDR1 LNHDA and CDR2 SQIVND (reference sequence). The CDR3 runs 14 residues. This CDR3 is CASSWASGPYEQYF. CDR3 bases: TGTGCCAGTAGTTGGGCTAGCGGGCCCTACGAGCAGTACTTC.

This clone was seen a single time. The rearrangement links TRBV28 to TRBJ2-1, with TRBD2 matching 11 bases. After removal of 4 bases from V and 8 bases from J, the junction contained 7 bases not matched to a gene. Per germline, CDR1 MDHEN and CDR2 SYDVKM. The CDR3 runs 15 residues. CDR3 loop: CASSSLAGVGDEQFF. The CDR3 DNA reads TGTGCCAGCAGTTCACTAGCGGGAGTGGGAGATGAGCAGTTCTTC.

The V and J genes are TRBV10-2 and TRBJ2-2; D possibly corresponds to TRBD2 (5 bases). Deletions cut 8 bases from V and 2 bases from J, with 15 bases between. The CDR3 loop spans 15 amino acids. Germline assignment: CDR1 WSHSY and CDR2 SAAADI. This CDR3 is CASSAGGSNTGELFF. In DNA, the CDR3 is TGCGCCAGCTCTGCGGGCGGCTCAAACACCGGGGAGCTGTTTTTT.